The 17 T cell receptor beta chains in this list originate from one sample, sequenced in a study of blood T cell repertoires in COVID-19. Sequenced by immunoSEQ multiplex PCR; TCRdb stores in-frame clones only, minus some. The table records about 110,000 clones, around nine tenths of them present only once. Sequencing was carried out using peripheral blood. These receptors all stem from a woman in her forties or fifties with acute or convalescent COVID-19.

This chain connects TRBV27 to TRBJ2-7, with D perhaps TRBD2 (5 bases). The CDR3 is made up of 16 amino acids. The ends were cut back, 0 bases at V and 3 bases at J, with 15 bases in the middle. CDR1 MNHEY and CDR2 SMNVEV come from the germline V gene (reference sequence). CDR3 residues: CASSLSLPARGYEQYF. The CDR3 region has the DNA TGTGCCAGCAGTTTATCTTTGCCCGCACGGGGCTACGAGCAGTACTTC.

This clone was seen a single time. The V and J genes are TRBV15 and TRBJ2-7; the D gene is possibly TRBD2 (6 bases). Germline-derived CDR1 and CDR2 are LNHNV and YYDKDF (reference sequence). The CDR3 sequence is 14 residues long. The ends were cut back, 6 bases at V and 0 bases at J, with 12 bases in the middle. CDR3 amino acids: CATSYGRISYEQYF. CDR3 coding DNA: TGTGCCACCAGTTACGGGAGAATCTCCTACGAGCAGTACTTC.

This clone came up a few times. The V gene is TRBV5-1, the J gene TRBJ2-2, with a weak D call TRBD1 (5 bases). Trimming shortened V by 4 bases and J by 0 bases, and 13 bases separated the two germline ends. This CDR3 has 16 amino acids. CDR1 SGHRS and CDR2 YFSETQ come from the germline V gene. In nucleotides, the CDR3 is TGCGCCAGCAGCCCGGTGGGGCCCGCGAACACCGGGGAGCTGTTTTTT. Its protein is CASSPVGPANTGELFF.

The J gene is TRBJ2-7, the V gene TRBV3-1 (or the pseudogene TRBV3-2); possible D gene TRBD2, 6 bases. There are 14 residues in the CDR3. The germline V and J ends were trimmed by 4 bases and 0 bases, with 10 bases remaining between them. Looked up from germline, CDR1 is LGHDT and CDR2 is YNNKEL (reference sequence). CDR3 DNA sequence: TGTGCCAGCAGCCGCGGGGCCTACTCCTACGAGCAGTACTTC. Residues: CASSRGAYSYEQYF.

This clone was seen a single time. The CDR3 DNA sequence: TGTGCCTGCACCGGGACACTCCGCTACGAGCAGTACTTC. This translates into CACTGTLRYEQYF. The chain joins TRBV30 to TRBJ2-7; D is perhaps TRBD1 (6 bases). Trimming cost V 6 bases and J 3 bases, with 15 bases left between them. CDR1 and CDR2 (germline): GTSNPN, SVGIG (reference sequence). The CDR3 has 13 residues.

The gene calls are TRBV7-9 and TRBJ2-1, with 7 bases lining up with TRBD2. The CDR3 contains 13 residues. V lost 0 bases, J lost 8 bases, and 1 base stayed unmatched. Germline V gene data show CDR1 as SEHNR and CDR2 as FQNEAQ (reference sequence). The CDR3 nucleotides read TGTGCCAGCAGCTTAGCGGGAGGGGATGAGCAGTTCTTC. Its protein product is CASSLAGGDEQFF.

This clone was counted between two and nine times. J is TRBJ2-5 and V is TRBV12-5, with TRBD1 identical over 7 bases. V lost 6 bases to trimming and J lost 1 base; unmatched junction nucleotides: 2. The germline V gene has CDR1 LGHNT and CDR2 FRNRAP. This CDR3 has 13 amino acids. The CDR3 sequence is CASGQGVQETQYF. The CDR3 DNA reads TGTGCTAGTGGCCAGGGGGTCCAAGAGACCCAGTACTTC. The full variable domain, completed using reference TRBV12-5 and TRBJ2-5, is DARVTQTPRHKVTEMGQEVTMRCQPILGHNTVFWYRQTMMQGLELLAYFRNRAPLDDSGMPKDRFSAEMPDATLATLKIQPSEPRDSAVYFCASGQGVQETQYFGPGTRLLVL.

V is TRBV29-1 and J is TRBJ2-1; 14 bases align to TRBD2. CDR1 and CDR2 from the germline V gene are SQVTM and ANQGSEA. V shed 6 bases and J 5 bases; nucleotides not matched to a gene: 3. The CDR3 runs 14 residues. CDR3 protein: CSVEGLAGDNEQFF. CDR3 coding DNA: TGCAGCGTGGAGGGACTAGCGGGAGACAATGAGCAGTTCTTC.

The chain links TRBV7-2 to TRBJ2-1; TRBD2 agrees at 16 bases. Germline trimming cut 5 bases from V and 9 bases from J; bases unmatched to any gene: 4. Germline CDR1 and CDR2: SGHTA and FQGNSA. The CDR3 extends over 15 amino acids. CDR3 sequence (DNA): TGTGCCAGCAGCGCGGGACTAGCGGGAGGGGCTGAGCAGTTCTTC. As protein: CASSAGLAGGAEQFF.

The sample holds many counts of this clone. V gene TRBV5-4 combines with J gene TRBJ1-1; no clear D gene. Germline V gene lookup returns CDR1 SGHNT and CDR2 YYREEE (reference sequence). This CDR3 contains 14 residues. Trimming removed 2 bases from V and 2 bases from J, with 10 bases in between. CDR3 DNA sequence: TGTGCCAGCAGCTTAGGCGGTCTAAACACTGAAGCTTTCTTT. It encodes CASSLGGLNTEAFF.

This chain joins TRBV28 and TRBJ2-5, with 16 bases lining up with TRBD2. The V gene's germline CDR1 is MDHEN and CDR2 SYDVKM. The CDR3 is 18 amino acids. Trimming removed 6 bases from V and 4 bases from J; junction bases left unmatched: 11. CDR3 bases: TGTGCCAGCAGCTTTCTGGGACTAGCGGGAGGGCCGGGAGAGACCCAGTACTTC. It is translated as CASSFLGLAGGPGETQYF.

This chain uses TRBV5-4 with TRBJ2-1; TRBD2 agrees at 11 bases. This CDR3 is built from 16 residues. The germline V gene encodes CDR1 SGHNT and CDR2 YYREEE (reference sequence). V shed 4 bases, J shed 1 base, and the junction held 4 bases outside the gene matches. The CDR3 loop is CASSPRLAGSYNEQFF. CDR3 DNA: TGTGCCAGCAGCCCTCGACTAGCGGGGTCCTACAATGAGCAGTTCTTC.

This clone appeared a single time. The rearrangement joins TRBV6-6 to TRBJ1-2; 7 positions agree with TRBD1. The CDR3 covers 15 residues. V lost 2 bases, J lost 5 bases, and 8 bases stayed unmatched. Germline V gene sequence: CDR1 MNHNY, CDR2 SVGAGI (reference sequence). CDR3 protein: CASSYTHTGEYGYTF. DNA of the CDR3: TGTGCCAGCAGTTACACACATACAGGGGAGTATGGCTACACCTTC.

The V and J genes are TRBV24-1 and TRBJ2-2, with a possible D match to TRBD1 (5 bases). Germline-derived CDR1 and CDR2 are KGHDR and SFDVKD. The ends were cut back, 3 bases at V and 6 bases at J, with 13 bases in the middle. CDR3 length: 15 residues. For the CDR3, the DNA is TGTGCCACCAGTGATGCTCGCCGACAGCCCGGGGAGCTGTTTTTT. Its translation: CATSDARRQPGELFF.

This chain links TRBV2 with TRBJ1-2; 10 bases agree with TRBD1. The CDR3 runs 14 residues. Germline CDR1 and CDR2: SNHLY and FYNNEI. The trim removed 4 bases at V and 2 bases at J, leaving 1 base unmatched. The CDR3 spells CASSGDRGNYGYTF. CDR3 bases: TGTGCCAGCAGTGGGGACAGGGGAAACTATGGCTACACCTTC.

The CDR3 region is CASSQWGGAMNTEAFF. CDR3 nucleotide sequence: TGTGCCAGCAGCCAGTGGGGGGGGGCAATGAACACTGAAGCTTTCTTT. The genes are TRBV3-1 (or the pseudogene TRBV3-2) and TRBJ1-1; D is perhaps TRBD1 (6 bases). The V end was cut by 3 bases, the J end by 0 bases, with 14 bases between. Germline V lookup: CDR1 LGHDT, CDR2 YNNKEL (reference sequence). The CDR3 covers 16 residues.

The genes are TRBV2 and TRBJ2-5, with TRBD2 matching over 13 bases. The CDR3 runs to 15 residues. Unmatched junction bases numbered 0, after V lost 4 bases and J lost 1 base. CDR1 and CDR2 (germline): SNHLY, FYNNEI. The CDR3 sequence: CASSGTSGGQETQYF. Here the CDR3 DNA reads TGTGCCAGCAGTGGGACTAGCGGGGGCCAAGAGACCCAGTACTTC.